Included here is one TCR beta chain sequence, with context. Its target is unknown. This sample's time point: after dendritic cell vaccination, including at tumor progression/relapse. The primer mix had 60 V beta and 13 J beta primers. Only in-frame clones appear in the TCRdb table, and some are missing; sequencing was by immunoSEQ multiplex PCR. The sample shows approximately 85,000 clones, about 85% of them seen only once. V shed 5 bases and J 4 bases; nucleotides not matched to a gene: 9. This CDR3 comprises 15 residues. Germline assignment: CDR1 MNHEY and CDR2 SVGAGI. This specimen comes from a study of glioma-infiltrating T cells after dendritic cell vaccination. Overall study: Glioblastoma patients came from Phase I and II dendritic cell vaccination trials. Dendritic cell vaccine was injected intradermally three times, biweekly. The study, taken as a whole, reports: Estimated pretreatment TIL content predicted outcome after dendritic cell vaccination.

The sequencing used blood, collected after dendritic cell vaccination. The chain joins TRBV6-5 to TRBJ2-7, with 9 bases identical to TRBD2. The receptor was isolated from a human donor with glioblastoma. The chain's CDR3 is CASSLSSGMFYEQYF. As DNA, the CDR3 is TGTGCCAGCAGTCTTTCTAGCGGGATGTTTTACGAGCAGTACTTC.